This T cell receptor (beta chain) was identified during a study of CD8 T cells in ankylosing spondylitis (dated by TCRdb to about 2017). With regard to the full study: The study set out to find disease-linked TCR variants by profiling T cell receptor beta repertoires in ankylosing spondylitis patients and healthy donors. The whole study cohort included roughly 110 healthy donors and 25 ankylosing spondylitis patients. Samples of peripheral blood were taken, and for ankylosing spondylitis patients, synovial fluid was collected as well. The paper's findings and limits, for the study overall: Significant enrichment of the disease-linked clones was reported in matched synovial fluid samples from ankylosing spondylitis patients. A TCR beta motif made up of several highly homologous amino acid variants appeared to be characteristic of blood from ankylosing spondylitis patients. Some motif variants were previously reported in synovial fluid and blood of reactive arthritis patients, suggesting common disease-initiation mechanisms. A CD8+ phenotype was shown by the disease-linked clones, which were found at relatively low frequencies in peripheral blood.

This clonotype was counted between two and nine times. This clone's antigen is unknown. No much larger clone exists at a distance of one base, and base qualities are not known. Data came from an Illumina HiSeq 2500. TCR beta libraries were prepared by quantitative 5'-RACE with molecular barcodes. The original pipeline was this. To identify disease-linked TCR variants, a new computational method was used, one built on a probabilistic model of VDJ rearrangement. TCRdb reprocessing: public reads trimmed at Q25 with fastp, clones called with MiXCR, in-frame beta chains kept. Every entry covers one CDR3 protein and lists the most common genes and DNA from its rows. V and J calls and clone size were set by TCRdb, not the authors. This sample gives hundreds of thousands of distinct CDR3 sequences in total; 10% to 15% of them show up just once. The top ten hold about 0.5% of the sample. Its CDR3 holds 13 amino acids, cysteine through phenylalanine. This entry keeps only the CDR3 DNA: 39 bases, framed from base 1. At the junction V is shortened by 8 bases and J by 6 bases, with 16 bases in between. CDR1 and CDR2, looked up from the germline V gene, are MNHNS and SASEGT.

The source material was blood, either unsorted or a sorted T cell fraction (not recorded which). The receptor comes from a male donor with ankylosing spondylitis. This chain is built from TRBV6-1 and TRBJ1-2; no D gene is confidently identified. The DNA sequence follows: TGTGCCAGCTCAAACGGGATTGCAAATGGCTACACCTTC. This translates into CASSNGIANGYTF.